This T cell receptor (beta chain) was profiled in a study of blood T cell repertoires in COVID-19. Study information: The United States, Italy and Spain supplied acute and convalescent COVID-19 samples. In each case, the material was cDNA or gDNA derived from T cells, B-cell-depleted T cells, or PBMCs.

Produced via immunoSEQ multiplex PCR; TCRdb's table is partial and in-frame only. Of hundreds of thousands of clones listed, roughly 87% are singletons. Sequenced material: peripheral blood. The clonotype originates from a woman aged 18-29 years who had recovered from COVID-19.

CDR3 sequence (DNA): TGTGCCAGCAGTATCAATCGGGGGCAGCCCCAGCATTTT. This sequence encodes CASSINRGQPQHF. This sequence joins TRBV2 and TRBJ1-5; the D gene is possibly TRBD1 (5 bases). The germline V gene has CDR1 SNHLY and CDR2 FYNNEI. V was shortened by 5 bases and J by 7 bases, with 12 bases between the two germline ends. The CDR3 contains 13 residues.